The subject of this entry is one TCR beta chain. Its antigen has not been determined. Base qualities are missing; no much larger clone stands one base away. The entry originates in a study of vaccination effects on CD4 cells after COVID-19 (dated 2022 in TCRdb). Concerning the study at large: Each participant received two doses of an mRNA SARS-CoV-2 vaccine, either BNT162b2 or mRNA-1273. The study compared SARS-CoV-2 spike-specific CD4+ TCR repertoires before and after mRNA vaccination in COVID-19 convalescent patients and infection-naive vaccine recipients. Altogether, about 10 COVID-19 convalescent patients and a few SARS-CoV-2-naive healthy vaccine recipients made up the full study. The Oncomine TCR Beta short-read assay on an Illumina iSeq 100 was used to sequence cultures from other donors in the study.

To identify antigen-specific CD4+ T cell clonotypes by their expansion, the ViraFEST assay first stimulated PBMC with viral peptide pools and then applied TCR sequencing. After around eleven days of culture, CD4+ T cells were isolated with the EasySep CD4+ T cell isolation kit. Negative nucleocapsid antibody results before and after vaccination confirmed that the healthy vaccine recipients had no prior SARS-CoV-2 infection. About 2.1 million PBMC per well were cultured in IMDM with about 4.5% human AB serum, around 9.1 IU/ml IL-2 and gentamicin, plus 10 ug/ml peptides. On days 3 and 7, half of the culture medium was replaced with fresh IL-2-containing medium. Each peptide stimulation condition was cultured in triplicate wells unless otherwise noted. Using Ficoll-Paque Plus gradient centrifugation, PBMC were separated from whole blood and then either used fresh or cryopreserved at -140C. The overlapping peptide pools covered the spike proteins of SARS-CoV-2 as well as those of the common cold coronaviruses HCoV-NL63, HCoV-OC43 and HCoV-229E. Genomic DNA was extracted from cultured CD4+ T cells with the QIAamp micro DNA kit.

General findings and caveats noted by the study authors: The study was limited by a small number of convalescent patients, and early post-infection timepoints were lacking. In healthy vaccine recipients, vaccine-induced clones were almost all SARS-CoV-2 mono-reactive, with only 1 of 255 being cross-reactive with common cold coronaviruses. Both infection-induced and vaccine-induced clones contracted markedly at late post-vaccination timepoints, which is consistent with waning T cell responses.

The library was generated by the immunoSEQ multiplex PCR assay. DNA from the cultured, isolated CD4+ T cells was subjected to TCR beta CDR3 sequencing. Regarding the original processing steps: Non-productive TCR sequences were removed and reads were trimmed to the CDR3 region, keeping CDR3s of at least 7 amino acids. Antigen-specific clonotypes were identified using the MANAFEST web app by comparison of expansion in peptide wells against reference cultures. To count as positive, a clone had to show expansion at FDR<0.05 compared with the reference and with all other wells, an odds ratio above 5, and a frequency above 0.1% in two replicate wells. Cross-reactive clonotypes were defined as significantly expanded in SARS-CoV-2 spike wells and in at least one common cold coronavirus spike condition. Using the stringdist R package, CDR3 similarity was measured by Levenshtein distance, and unrooted trees were constructed with ape in R 3.6.1. TCRdb mirrors the immuneACCESS table, restricted to in-frame sequences. Some clones are absent from its copies; in checked studies, under half trace to an unresolved V gene, and the reason for the others is unknown. V and J calls and clone size are copied from that table; D and trimming were computed from the DNA. The sample table contains 35,000 to 50,000 clones; only one count was recorded for 65% to 80% of them. 2.5% to 3.5% of the sample goes to the ten largest clones.

The sample here was CD4+ T cells from PBMCs cultured with HCoV-NL63 spike peptides, taken before COVID-19 vaccination. The sample's cell subset or site label, decoded: HCoV-NL63 spike overlapping peptide pool stimulation. The sequence was collected from a human donor who received a COVID-19 vaccine.

The CDR3 loop reads CASSDSGTGIWAGNTIYF. The nucleotide sequence reads TGTGCCAGCAGTGATTCCGGGACAGGGATCTGGGCGGGAAACACCATATATTTT. This receptor chain uses TRBV6-4 and TRBJ1-3, with 9 bases in between that match TRBD1. The CDR3 numbers 18 residues from cysteine through phenylalanine. Here the CDR3 DNA is all that survives: 54 bases in frame from base 1. CDR1 and CDR2 are drawn from the germline V gene: MRHNA, SNTAGT. V is pruned by 3 bases and J by 4 bases, leaving 13 bases of the junction without a gene match.